These 7 T cell receptor beta chains were all obtained from the same sample, sequenced in a study of T cells in Graves' hyperthyroidism and ophthalmopathy (dated by TCRdb to about 2019). Libraries were constructed by multiplex PCR. The data were produced on an Illumina HiSeq 2000. The TCR beta CDR3 regions were amplified from the RNA transcripts. The first round of RT-PCR for the TCR CDR3 was performed with the HTBI primer set and the Qiagen OneStep RT-PCR kit. TCRdb reprocessed the public reads (quality trimming at Q25 with fastp, clone calling with MiXCR) and kept in-frame beta chains. Every entry covers one CDR3 protein and lists the most common genes and DNA from its rows. The sample records around 700,000 distinct CDR3 sequences, 35% of which are singletons. The ten biggest clones cover around 30% of the sample. Specimen: blood. The receptors originated from a woman aged 40 to 55 with Graves' hyperthyroidism.

This clonotype has just a few counts. This sequence joins TRBV24-1 and TRBJ2-3; a weak D match, TRBD2 (6 bases). This CDR3 is 14 amino acids long. From germline, CDR1 is KGHDR and CDR2 SFDVKD. V lost 12 bases to trimming and J lost 1 base, with 16 bases between them. The CDR3 sequence is CAVKAGLGTDTQYF. The CDR3 DNA reads as TGTGCCGTAAAGGCGGGGCTAGGCACAGATACGCAGTATTTT.

V and J are TRBV2 and TRBJ1-3, with 9 bases aligning to TRBD1. V lost 6 bases and J lost 2; bases outside the gene matches: 17. CDR3 size: 19 residues. Germline values: CDR1 SNHLY, CDR2 FYNNEI. The CDR3 loop is CASSYRDRAQFVAGNTIYF. The CDR3, as DNA: TGTGCCAGCAGCTACAGGGACAGGGCCCAATTTGTCGCTGGAAACACCATATATTTT. Variable domain in full (rest from reference TRBV2 and TRBJ1-3): EPEVTQTPSHQVTQMGQEVILRCVPISNHLYFYWYRQILGQKVEFLVSFYNNEISEKSEIFDDQFSVERPDGSNFTLKIRSTKLEDSAMYFCASSYRDRAQFVAGNTIYFGEGSWLTVV.

This sequence joins TRBV7-9 and TRBJ2-7; 9 nucleotides align to TRBD1. The J call is uncertain, as TRBJ2-1 better fits the DNA end. CDR1 is SEHNR, CDR2 FQNEAQ, per germline (reference sequence). This CDR3 is 15 amino acids long. CDR3 protein: CASSLAGTGWNEQFF. DNA of the CDR3: TGTGCCAGCAGCTTAGCGGGGACAGGGTGGAATGAGCAGTTCTTC.

A remark on this clonotype: A much larger clone sits a single nucleotide away, making a read error possible. V is TRBV7-2 and J is TRBJ1-2; 8 bases are a match to TRBD1. This CDR3 spans 15 amino acids. CDR1 SGHTA and CDR2 FQGNSA come from the germline V gene. The CDR3 bases are TGCGCCAGCAGCCAGGATACAGGGGGGGTTGATGGCTACACCTTC. Its translation: CASSQDTGGVDGYTF. The complete variable domain, with remaining parts taken from reference TRBV7-2 and TRBJ1-2, reads GAGVSQSPSNKVTEKGKDVELRCDPISGHTALYWYRQSLGQGLEFLIYFQGNSAPDKSGLPSDRFSAERTGGSVSTLTIQRTQQEDSAVYLCASSQDTGGVDGYTFGSGTRLTVV.

The gene calls are TRBV7-9 and TRBJ2-3, with a tentative D call TRBD1 (5 bases). V was shortened by 0 bases and J by 3 bases, with 10 bases between the two germline ends. This CDR3 spans 15 amino acids. Looked up from germline, CDR1 is SEHNR and CDR2 is FQNEAQ (reference sequence). The CDR3 nucleotides read TGTGCCAGCAGCTTAGCTGGCAGGGAAACAGATACGCAGTATTTT. It translates to CASSLAGRETDTQYF.

This chain uses TRBV7-9 with TRBJ1-1; tentatively, D is TRBD1 (6 bases). The V end was cut by 3 bases, the J end by 8 bases, with 25 bases between. The CDR3 loop spans 17 amino acids. Germline V lookup: CDR1 SEHNR, CDR2 FQNEAQ (reference sequence). The CDR3 DNA follows: TGTGCCAGCAGCTTCACCCCCATTCGACAGGTACATACGGAAGCTTTCTTT. As protein: CASSFTPIRQVHTEAFF.

Many counts were recorded for this clonotype. The junction departs from germline at one end; a sequencing error may be responsible. The chain employs TRBV10-3 and TRBJ1-1, with D uncertain. The CDR3 extends over 11 amino acids. From germline, CDR1 is ENHRY and CDR2 SYGVKD. The CDR3 DNA reads as TGTGCCATCAGGAGGAACAGTGAAGCTTTCTTT. Amino acids: CAIRRNSEAFF.